These 8 T cell receptor beta chains share one sample of origin, sequenced in a study of neurological immune-mediated disorders. MiXCR, run by TCRdb on the 5' RACE reads, gives a single entry per CDR3 protein. The sample includes 55,000 to 70,000 distinct CDR3 sequences, 5.2% seen only once; the top ten take around 6%. The sample comprised PBMCs. These receptors came from a human donor with multiple sclerosis. The donor label of this sample is uncertain.

The chain employs TRBV15 and TRBJ2-3; TRBD2 is a possible D gene (6 bases). V lost 7 bases and J lost 5, with 19 bases in between. Germline CDR1 reads LNHNV; CDR2 reads YYDKDF (reference sequence). The CDR3 runs 15 residues. The CDR3 DNA reads as TGTGCCACCAACAGGACGGGGGTTAAAGAAGATACGCAGTATTTT. It yields the protein CATNRTGVKEDTQYF.

This clonotype showed up many times. J is TRBJ2-7 and V is TRBV12-3 or TRBV12-4; possibly TRBD1 or TRBD2 for D (5 bases each). The V end lost 6 bases, the J end lost 2 bases, and 11 bases lay between the germline ends. The CDR3 sequence is 13 residues long. The CDR3 spells CASRLGDPYEQYF. The CDR3 DNA reads TGTGCCAGCAGACTGGGGGACCCCTACGAGCAGTACTTC.

This clonotype came up many times. The chain recombines TRBV5-5 with TRBJ2-7; a weak D match, TRBD1 (5 bases). CDR1 and CDR2 (germline): SGHKS, YYEKEE (reference sequence). The germline V and J ends were trimmed by 7 bases and 3 bases, with 11 bases remaining between them. This CDR3 is built from 12 residues. This CDR3 reads CASGQGIYEQYF. CDR3 nucleotide sequence: TGTGCCAGCGGGCAGGGAATCTACGAGCAGTACTTC.

In its sample, this clonotype was seen a few times. V and J are TRBV20-1 and TRBJ1-1; D may be TRBD1 (6 bases). V was cut by 0 bases and J by 0 bases, with 14 bases left in between. Germline values: CDR1 DFQATT, CDR2 SNEGSKA (reference sequence). The CDR3 is 16 residues long. This CDR3 is CSAREGTWGLNTEAFF. CDR3 DNA sequence: TGCAGTGCTAGAGAGGGGACATGGGGGTTGAACACTGAAGCTTTCTTT.

This clonotype was recorded at least ten times. The chain couples TRBV5-1 to TRBJ1-2; TRBD1 matches at 7 bases. This CDR3 is 14 amino acids long. Per germline, CDR1 SGHRS and CDR2 YFSETQ. V was pared by 0 bases and J by 4 bases, with 3 bases of the junction left unmatched. The CDR3 spells CASSLGQGVYGYTF. The DNA for the CDR3 is TGCGCCAGCAGCTTGGGACAGGGCGTCTATGGCTACACCTTC. Variable domain in full (rest from reference TRBV5-1 and TRBJ1-2): KAGVTQTPRYLIKTRGQQVTLSCSPISGHRSVSWYQQTPGQGLQFLFEYFSETQRNKGNFPGRFSGRQFSNSRSEMNVSTLELGDSALYLCASSLGQGVYGYTFGSGTRLTVV.

Ten or more counts support this clonotype. The chain joins TRBV6-1 to TRBJ1-1; D unresolved. Germline V gives CDR1 MNHNS, CDR2 SASEGT. CDR3 length: 12 amino acids. With 4 bases removed from V and 3 bases from J, the gap between germline ends came to 6 bases. CDR3 in DNA: TGTGCCAGCAGTGCCGGATACACTGAAGCTTTCTTT. It yields the protein CASSAGYTEAFF.

Notes on this clonotype: The DNA is left out, because the CDR3 cannot be placed on it with certainty; the CDR3 is given as TCRdb lists it. The chain joins TRBV7-9 to TRBJ1-2; the table gives TRBD1 as D, unverified against the DNA. The CDR3 has 24 residues if both end residues are counted. Germline V gene data show CDR1 as SEHNR and CDR2 as FQNEAQ (reference sequence). CDR3 sequence: CASSLMSSYEQYFGPGQGNYGYTF.

This clonotype appeared many times. This sequence joins TRBV5-1 and TRBJ2-2; D possibly corresponds to TRBD1 (6 bases). Germline V CDR1 and CDR2: SGHRS, YFSETQ. This CDR3 comprises 13 residues. The ends were cut back, 4 bases at V and 6 bases at J, with 10 bases in the middle. CDR3 coding DNA: TGCGCCAGCAGCCCTACAGGGTCCGGGGAGCTGTTTTTT. Protein: CASSPTGSGELFF.